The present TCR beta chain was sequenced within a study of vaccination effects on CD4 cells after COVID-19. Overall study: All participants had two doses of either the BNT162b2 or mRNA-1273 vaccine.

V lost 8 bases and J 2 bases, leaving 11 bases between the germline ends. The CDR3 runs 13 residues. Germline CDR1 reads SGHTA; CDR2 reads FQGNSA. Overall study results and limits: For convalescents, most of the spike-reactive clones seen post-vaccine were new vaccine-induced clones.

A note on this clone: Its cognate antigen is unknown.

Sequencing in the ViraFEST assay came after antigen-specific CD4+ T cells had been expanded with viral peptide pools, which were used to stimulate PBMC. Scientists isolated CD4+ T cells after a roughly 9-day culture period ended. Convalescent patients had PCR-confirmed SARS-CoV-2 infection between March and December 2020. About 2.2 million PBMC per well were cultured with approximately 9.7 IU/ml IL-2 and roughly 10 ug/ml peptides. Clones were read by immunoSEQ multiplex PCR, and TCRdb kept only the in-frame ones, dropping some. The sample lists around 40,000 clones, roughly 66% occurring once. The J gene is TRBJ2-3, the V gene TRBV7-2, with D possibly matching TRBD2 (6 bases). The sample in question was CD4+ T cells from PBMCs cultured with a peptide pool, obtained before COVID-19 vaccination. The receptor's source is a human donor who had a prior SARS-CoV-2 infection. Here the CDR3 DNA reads TGTGCCAGCGCCGGGGACTTCACAGATACGCAGTATTTT. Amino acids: CASAGDFTDTQYF.